This T cell receptor beta chain was sequenced in a study of blood T cell repertoires in COVID-19. Overall study: Whether acute or convalescent, the COVID-19 samples came from the United States, Italy and Spain. In each case, the material was cDNA or gDNA derived from T cells, B-cell-depleted T cells, or PBMCs.

Original handling: Amplified reference gene primers provided the basis for estimating nucleated cell counts. Generated by immunoSEQ multiplex PCR, the TCRdb table keeps only in-frame clones and is missing some. The DNA was the basis for D and trimming; V, J and clone size are from that table. The sample includes roughly 100,000 clones, 85% to 90% of them seen just once. The sequence was collected from a middle-aged man with active or convalescent COVID-19. The sample taken for sequencing was peripheral blood.

CDR3 bases: TGTGCCAGTAGTATTAACGAGGGGAGGAGAGAGACCCAGTACTTC. Translated: CASSINEGRRETQYF. The chain carries TRBV19 and TRBJ2-5; D is perhaps TRBD2 (6 bases). The CDR3 length is 15 residues. Trimming stripped 3 bases from V and 4 bases from J, with 15 bases between. Germline V gene lookup returns CDR1 LNHDA and CDR2 SQIVND (reference sequence).